This T cell receptor (beta chain) originates from a study of identical twins. Turning to this clonotype: Antigen unknown.

Healthy Caucasians provided all donations. The CDR3 has 13 residues. V lost 5 bases to trimming and J lost 3 bases; unmatched junction nucleotides: 3. Germline CDR1 is DFQATT and CDR2 is SNEGSKA (reference sequence). Overall study findings and caveats: In beta out-of-frame sequences, the excess sharing between twins was weaker.

TCRdb analysed the 5' RACE reads with MiXCR anew, one entry per CDR3 protein. The sample shows hundreds of thousands of distinct CDR3 sequences, more than 6.5% of them seen only once. In addition, the sample was reused for a study of yellow fever vaccine responses in identical twins. That work states: Reported findings indicate that twins' vaccine T cell responses seemed partially convergent, partially personalized.

Sequenced input: memory (CD45RO+) T cells sorted from blood. The chain recombines TRBV20-1 with TRBJ1-1; TRBD1 matches at 10 bases. This clonotype originated in a woman aged 18-35 years in good health. CDR3 residues: CSAGTGVDTEAFF. The CDR3 nucleotides read TGCAGTGCTGGGACAGGGGTGGACACTGAAGCTTTCTTT.